This TCR beta chain was profiled in a study of shared clonotypes between healthy human individuals. Only in-frame clones appear in the TCRdb table, and some are missing; sequencing was by immunoSEQ multiplex PCR. The repertoire holds some 2 million clones, with approximately 95% as singletons. As for this clone: Other DNA sequences within the sample encode an identical CDR3.

CD8 cells classed as naive were CD45RO-negative and positively selected for CCR7, excluding terminally differentiated effector memory CD45RA+ cells. Germline V gene lookup returns CDR1 LNHDA and CDR2 SQIVND (reference sequence). The V gene lost 3 bases and the J gene lost 6 bases, with 12 bases spanning the gap. This CDR3 has 14 amino acids. The receptor's source is a man between 18 and 35 years old in good health. The specimen sequenced was naive CD8+ T cells sorted from blood. The J gene is TRBJ1-5, the V gene TRBV19; no clear D. The CDR3 spells CASSIGGLGQPQHF. The CDR3 DNA follows: TGTGCCAGTAGTATTGGCGGGCTCGGTCAGCCCCAGCATTTT.